A single T cell receptor beta chain is shown here with its context. From germline, CDR1 is MNHEY and CDR2 SMNVEV (reference sequence). This CDR3 region has 12 residues. V lost 5 bases, J lost 3 bases, and 1 base stayed unmatched. The sample comes from a study of blood T cell repertoires in COVID-19. TCRdb's copy holds only in-frame clones and misses some; the assay was immunoSEQ multiplex PCR. The sample holds a few hundred thousand clones, roughly 90% seen once. Recovered participants had two consecutive negative NP/OP PCR tests, healthcare professional clearance, or symptom resolution. V is TRBV27 and J is TRBJ2-7, with 7 positions matching TRBD1. This sequence originates from an older woman who had recovered from COVID-19. The sequencing input was PBMCs or T cells enriched from blood (not recorded which). CDR3 in amino acids: CASSRTGYEQYF. The CDR3 region has the DNA TGTGCCAGCAGTCGGACAGGCTACGAGCAGTACTTC.